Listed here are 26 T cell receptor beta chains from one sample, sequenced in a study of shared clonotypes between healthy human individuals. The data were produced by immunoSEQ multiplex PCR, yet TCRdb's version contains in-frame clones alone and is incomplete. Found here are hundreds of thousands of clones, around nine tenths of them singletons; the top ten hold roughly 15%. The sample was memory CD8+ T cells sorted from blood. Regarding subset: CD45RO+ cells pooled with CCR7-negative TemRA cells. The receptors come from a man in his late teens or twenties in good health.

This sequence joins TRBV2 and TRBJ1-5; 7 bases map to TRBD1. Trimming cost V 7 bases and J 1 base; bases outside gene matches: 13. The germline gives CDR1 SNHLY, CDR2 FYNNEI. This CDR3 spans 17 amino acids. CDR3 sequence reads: CASKRNHRGTSNQPQHF. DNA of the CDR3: TGTGCCAGCAAGAGAAATCACAGGGGTACCAGCAATCAGCCCCAGCATTTT.

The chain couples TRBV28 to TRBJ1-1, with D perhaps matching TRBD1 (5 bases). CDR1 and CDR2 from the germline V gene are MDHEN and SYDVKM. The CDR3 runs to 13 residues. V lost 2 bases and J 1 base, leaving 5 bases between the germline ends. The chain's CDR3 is CASSLGANTEAFF. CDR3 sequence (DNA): TGTGCCAGCAGTTTAGGGGCGAACACTGAAGCTTTCTTT.

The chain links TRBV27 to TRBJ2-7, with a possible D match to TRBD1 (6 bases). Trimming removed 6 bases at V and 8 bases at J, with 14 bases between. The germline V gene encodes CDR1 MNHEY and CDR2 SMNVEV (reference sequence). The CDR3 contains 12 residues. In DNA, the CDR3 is TGTGCCAGCAGCCTGCCGGGACACAAGCAGTACTTC. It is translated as CASSLPGHKQYF.

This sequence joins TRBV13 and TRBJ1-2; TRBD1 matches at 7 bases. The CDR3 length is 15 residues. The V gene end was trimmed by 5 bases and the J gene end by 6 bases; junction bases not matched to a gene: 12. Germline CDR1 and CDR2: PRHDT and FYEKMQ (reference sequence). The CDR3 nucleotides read TGTGCCAGCAGCCCGGGGCCAGGAGGGGGCAATGGCTACACCTTC. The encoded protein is CASSPGPGGGNGYTF.

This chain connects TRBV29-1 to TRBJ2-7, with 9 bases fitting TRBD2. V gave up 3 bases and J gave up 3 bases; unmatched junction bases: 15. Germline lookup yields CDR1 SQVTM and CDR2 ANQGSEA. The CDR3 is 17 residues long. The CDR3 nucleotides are TGCAGCGTTGACGGGGGGCGGGAGGGCCCCTCCGGCTACGAGCAGTACTTC. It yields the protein CSVDGGREGPSGYEQYF.

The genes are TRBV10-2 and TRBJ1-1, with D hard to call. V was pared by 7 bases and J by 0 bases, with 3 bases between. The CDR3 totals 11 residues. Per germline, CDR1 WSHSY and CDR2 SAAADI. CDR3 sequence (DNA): TGCGCCAGCACCATGAACACTGAAGCTTTCTTT. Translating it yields CASTMNTEAFF.

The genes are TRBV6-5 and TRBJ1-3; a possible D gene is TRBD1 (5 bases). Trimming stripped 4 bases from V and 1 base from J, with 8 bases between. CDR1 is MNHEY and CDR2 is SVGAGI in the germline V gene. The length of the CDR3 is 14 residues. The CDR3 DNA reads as TGTGCCAGCAGTTCCTGGGGGTCTGGAAACACCATATATTTT. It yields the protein CASSSWGSGNTIYF.

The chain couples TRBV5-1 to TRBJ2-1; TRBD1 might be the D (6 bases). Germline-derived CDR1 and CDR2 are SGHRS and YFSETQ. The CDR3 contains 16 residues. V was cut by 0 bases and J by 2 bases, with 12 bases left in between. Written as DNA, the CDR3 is TGCGCCAGCAGCTTGGCCTGGACAGATACCTACAATGAGCAGTTCTTC. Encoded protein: CASSLAWTDTYNEQFF.

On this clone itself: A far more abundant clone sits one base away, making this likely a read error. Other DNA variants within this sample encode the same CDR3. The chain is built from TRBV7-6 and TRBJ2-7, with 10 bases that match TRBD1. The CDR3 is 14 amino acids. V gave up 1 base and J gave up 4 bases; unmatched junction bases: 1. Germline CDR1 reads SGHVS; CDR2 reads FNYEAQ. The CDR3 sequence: CASSLGQGAYEQYF. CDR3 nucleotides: TGTGCCAGCAGCTTAGGACAGGGGGCTTACGAGCAGTACTTC.

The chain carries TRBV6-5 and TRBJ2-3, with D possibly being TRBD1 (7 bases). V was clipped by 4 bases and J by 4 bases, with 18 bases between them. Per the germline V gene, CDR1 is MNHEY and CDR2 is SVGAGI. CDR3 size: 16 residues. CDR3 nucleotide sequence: TGTGCCAGCAGTTGGGCCGGACAGGCGGGGTCAGATACGCAGTATTTT. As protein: CASSWAGQAGSDTQYF.

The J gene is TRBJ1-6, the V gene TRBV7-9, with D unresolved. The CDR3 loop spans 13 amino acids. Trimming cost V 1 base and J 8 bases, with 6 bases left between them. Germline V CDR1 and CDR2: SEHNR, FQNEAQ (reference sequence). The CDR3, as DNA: TGTGCCAGCAGCTTAGATGGGGATTCACCCCTCCACTTT. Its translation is CASSLDGDSPLHF.

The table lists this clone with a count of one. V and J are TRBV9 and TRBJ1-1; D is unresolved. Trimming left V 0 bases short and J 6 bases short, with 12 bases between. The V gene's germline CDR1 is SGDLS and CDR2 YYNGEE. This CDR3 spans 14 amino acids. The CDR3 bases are TGTGCCAGCAGCGTAGTCTGGTCAAACTCTGAAGCTTTCTTT. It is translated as CASSVVWSNSEAFF. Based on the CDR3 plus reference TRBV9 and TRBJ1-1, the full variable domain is DSGVTQTPKHLITATGQRVTLRCSPRSGDLSVYWYQQSLDQGLQFLIQYYNGEERAKGNILERFSAQQFPDLHSELNLSSLELGDSALYFCASSVVWSNSEAFFGQGTRLTVV.

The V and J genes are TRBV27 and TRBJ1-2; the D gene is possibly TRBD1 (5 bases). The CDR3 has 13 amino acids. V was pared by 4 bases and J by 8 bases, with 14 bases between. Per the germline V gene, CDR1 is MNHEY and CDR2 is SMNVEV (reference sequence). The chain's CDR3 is CASSYLLGEGYTF. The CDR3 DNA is TGTGCCAGCAGTTACCTGCTGGGGGAGGGCTACACCTTC.

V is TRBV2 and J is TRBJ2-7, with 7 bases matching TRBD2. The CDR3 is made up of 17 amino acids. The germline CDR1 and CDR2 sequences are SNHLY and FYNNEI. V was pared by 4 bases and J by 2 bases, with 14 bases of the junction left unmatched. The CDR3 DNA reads TGTGCCAGCAGTGGCCGACTGACTAGCAATCCTCCCTACGAGCAGTACTTC. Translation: CASSGRLTSNPPYEQYF.

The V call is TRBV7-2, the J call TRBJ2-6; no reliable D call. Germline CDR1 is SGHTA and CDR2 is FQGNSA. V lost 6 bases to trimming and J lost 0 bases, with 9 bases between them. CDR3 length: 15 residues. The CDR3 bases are TGTGCCAGCAGTCCTCAGGACTCTGGGGCCAACGTCCTGACTTTC. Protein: CASSPQDSGANVLTF.

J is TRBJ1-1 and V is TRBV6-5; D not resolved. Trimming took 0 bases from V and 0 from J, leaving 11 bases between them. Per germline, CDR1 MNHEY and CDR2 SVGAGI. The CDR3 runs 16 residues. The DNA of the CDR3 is TGTGCCAGCAGTTACTCGAAGTACAGAATGAACACTGAAGCTTTCTTT. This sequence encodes CASSYSKYRMNTEAFF.

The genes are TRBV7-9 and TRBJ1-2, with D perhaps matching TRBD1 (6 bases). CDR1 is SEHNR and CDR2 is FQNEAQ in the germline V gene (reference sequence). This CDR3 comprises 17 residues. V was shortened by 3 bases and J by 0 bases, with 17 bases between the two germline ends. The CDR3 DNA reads TGTGCCAGCAGCTTGACAGGCTTGGGGAAAGCTAACTATGGCTACACCTTC. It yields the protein CASSLTGLGKANYGYTF.

CDR3 in amino acids: CASRSTGAHKNIQYF. In nucleotides, the CDR3 is TGTGCCAGCAGATCGACAGGGGCCCACAAAAACATTCAGTACTTC. The rearrangement uses TRBV2 and TRBJ2-4, with 8 bases fitting TRBD1. The ends lost 6 bases at V and 3 bases at J; junction bases unmatched: 7. CDR1 is SNHLY and CDR2 is FYNNEI in the germline V gene. The CDR3 is made up of 15 amino acids. The complete variable domain, with remaining parts taken from reference TRBV2 and TRBJ2-4, reads EPEVTQTPSHQVTQMGQEVILRCVPISNHLYFYWYRQILGQKVEFLVSFYNNEISEKSEIFDDQFSVERPDGSNFTLKIRSTKLEDSAMYFCASRSTGAHKNIQYFGAGTRLSVL.

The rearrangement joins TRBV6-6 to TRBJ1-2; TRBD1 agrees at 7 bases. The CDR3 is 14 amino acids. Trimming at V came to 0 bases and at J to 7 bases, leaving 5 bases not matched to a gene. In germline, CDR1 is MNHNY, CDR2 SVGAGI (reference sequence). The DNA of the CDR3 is TGTGCCAGCAGTTACTCAGAGGGGGCAAGTGGCTACACCTTC. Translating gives CASSYSEGASGYTF.

The CDR3 spells CASSQGQASKNIQYF. The CDR3 DNA reads TGTGCCAGCAGCCAAGGACAGGCCTCCAAAAACATTCAGTACTTC. V is TRBV14 and J is TRBJ2-4, with a tentative D call TRBD1 (6 bases). Germline CDR1 is SGHDN and CDR2 is FVKESK. V was shortened by 1 base and J by 2 bases, with 9 bases between the two germline ends. The CDR3 runs 15 residues.

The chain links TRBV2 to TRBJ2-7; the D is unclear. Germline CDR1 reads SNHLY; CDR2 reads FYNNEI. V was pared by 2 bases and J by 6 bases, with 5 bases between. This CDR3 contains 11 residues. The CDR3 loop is CASSEWPEQYF. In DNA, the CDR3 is TGTGCCAGCAGTGAATGGCCCGAGCAGTACTTC.

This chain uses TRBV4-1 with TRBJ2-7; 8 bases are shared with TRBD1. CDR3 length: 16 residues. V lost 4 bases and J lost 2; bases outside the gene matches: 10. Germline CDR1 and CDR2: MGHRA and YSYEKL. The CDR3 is CASSPLTGDPAYEQYF. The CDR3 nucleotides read TGCGCCAGCAGCCCCTTGACAGGGGACCCTGCCTACGAGCAGTACTTC.

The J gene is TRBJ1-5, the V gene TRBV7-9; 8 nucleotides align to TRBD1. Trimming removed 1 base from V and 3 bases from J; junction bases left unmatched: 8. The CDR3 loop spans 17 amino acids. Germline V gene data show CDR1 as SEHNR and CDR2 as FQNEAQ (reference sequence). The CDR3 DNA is TGTGCCAGCAGCTTAGGCGACAGGGGCCTACTCAATCAGCCCCAGCATTTT. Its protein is CASSLGDRGLLNQPQHF.

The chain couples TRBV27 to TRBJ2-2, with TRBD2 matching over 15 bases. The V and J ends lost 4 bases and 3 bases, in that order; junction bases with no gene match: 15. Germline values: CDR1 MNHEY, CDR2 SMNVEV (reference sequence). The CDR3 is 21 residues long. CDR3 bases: TGTGCCAGCAGTTCAAACCCCGGGACTAGCGGGAGGTACGGGGACACCGGGGAGCTGTTTTTT. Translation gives CASSSNPGTSGRYGDTGELFF.

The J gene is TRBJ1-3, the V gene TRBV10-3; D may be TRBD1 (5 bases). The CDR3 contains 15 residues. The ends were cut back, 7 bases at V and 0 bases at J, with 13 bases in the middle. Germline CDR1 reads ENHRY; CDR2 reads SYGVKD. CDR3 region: CAIKGTADSGNTIYF. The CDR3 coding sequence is TGTGCCATCAAAGGGACGGCGGACTCTGGAAACACCATATATTTT.

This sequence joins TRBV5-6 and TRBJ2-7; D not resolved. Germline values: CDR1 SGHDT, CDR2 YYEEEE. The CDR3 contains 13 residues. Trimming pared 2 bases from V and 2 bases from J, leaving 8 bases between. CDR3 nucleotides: TGTGCCAGCAGCTTCTTGGGGACCTACGAGCAGTACTTC. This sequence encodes CASSFLGTYEQYF.